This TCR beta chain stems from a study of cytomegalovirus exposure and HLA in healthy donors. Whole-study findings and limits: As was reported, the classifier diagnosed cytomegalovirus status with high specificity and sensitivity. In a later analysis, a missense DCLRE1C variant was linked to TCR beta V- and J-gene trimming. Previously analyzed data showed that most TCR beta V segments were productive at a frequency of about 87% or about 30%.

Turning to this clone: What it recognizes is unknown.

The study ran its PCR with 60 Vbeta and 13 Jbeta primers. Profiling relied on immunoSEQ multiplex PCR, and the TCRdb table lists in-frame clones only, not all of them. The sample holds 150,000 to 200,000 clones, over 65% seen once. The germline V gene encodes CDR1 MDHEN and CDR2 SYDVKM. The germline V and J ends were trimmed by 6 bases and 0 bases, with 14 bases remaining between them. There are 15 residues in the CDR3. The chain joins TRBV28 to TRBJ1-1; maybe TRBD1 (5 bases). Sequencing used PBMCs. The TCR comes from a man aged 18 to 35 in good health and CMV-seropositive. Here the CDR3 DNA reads TGTGCCAGCAGCTCGCGGGGGGACCTGAACACTGAAGCTTTCTTT. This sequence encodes CASSSRGDLNTEAFF.